This TCR beta chain is from a study of blood T cell repertoires in COVID-19. Germline loops: CDR1 MNHEY, CDR2 SVGAGI. There are 15 residues in the CDR3. V dropped 4 bases and J dropped 4; count of bases not matched to a gene: 6. TCRdb's table, derived via immunoSEQ multiplex PCR, lists solely in-frame clones and lacks some. The table records 150,000 to 200,000 clones, approximately 93% of them present only once. This receptor was obtained from a woman between 55 and 75 years old with COVID-19, enrolled during active disease. The material sequenced was peripheral blood. V gene TRBV6-5 combines with J gene TRBJ1-3; TRBD1 agrees at 8 bases. The CDR3 loop reads CASSLQGAGGNTIYF. CDR3 DNA sequence: TGTGCCAGCAGTTTGCAGGGGGCCGGAGGAAACACCATATATTTT.